This is a list of T cell receptor beta chains from one sample in a study of post-analysis software for immune sequencing data. In TCRdb, the PCR reads were re-called with MiXCR into one record per CDR3 protein. The sample lists hundreds of thousands of distinct CDR3 sequences, approximately 59% occurring once. Sequencing used blood. The receptors stem from a girl under 10 years old with multiple sclerosis. Each CDR3 is given with its conserved first and last residue. A D gene is named only where the DNA matches it firmly. For some rows the clone size is stated as once, few or many, or as a class when expanded; others skip it.

clone size	D gene	V gene	J gene	CDR3 DNA	CDR3 protein
NA	TRBD2	TRBV6-4	TRBJ2-5	TGTGCCAGCAGTAATAACGCGGGGGAGGCCGGGGAGACCCAGTACTTC	CASSNNAGEAGETQYF
NA	NA	TRBV3-1	TRBJ1-6	TGTGCCAGCAGCCAAGGCGTGACAGGCGATTCACCCCTCCACTTT	CASSQGVTGDSPLHF
NA	NA	TRBV4-1	TRBJ1-6	TGCGCCAGCAGCCAAGATGGGGGGGGAGGTTCACCCCTCCACTTT	CASSQDGGGGSPLHF
few	TRBD1	TRBV20-1	TRBJ2-1	TGCAGTGCAGGCCCCCGACAGGGGTACGATGAGCAGTTCTTC	CSAGPRQGYDEQFF
NA	TRBD1	TRBV20-1	TRBJ2-3	TGCAGTGCCACCGGACAGGGTAGCACAGATACGCAGTATTTT	CSATGQGSTDTQYF
NA	NA	TRBV6-5	TRBJ2-1	TGTGCCAGCAGCTTTACAGGGACAACTCCGGGTGAGCAGTTCTTC	CASSFTGTTPGEQFF
NA	NA	TRBV27	TRBJ2-3	TGTGCCAGCAGTTTAAAGACAGCAGATACGCAGTATTTT	CASSLKTADTQYF
NA	NA	TRBV6-5	TRBJ1-2	TGTGCCAGCAGCTCCACCCCAGGGGTGATCTATGGCTACACCTTC	CASSSTPGVIYGYTF
NA	NA	TRBV6-5	TRBJ2-3	TGTGCCAGCACGGGGGGCCCCACAGATACGCAGTATTTT	CASTGGPTDTQYF
NA	TRBD2	TRBV7-2	TRBJ2-3	TGTGCCAGCAGCTTAGTATTGCGGGGGTCGCCAACCACAGATACGCAGTATTTT	CASSLVLRGSPTTDTQYF
once	NA	TRBV11-2	TRBJ2-2	TGTGCCAGCAGCGGAAGGGGGGCCGGGGAGCTGTTTTTT	CASSGRGAGELFF
few	TRBD1	TRBV6-5	TRBJ1-2	TGTGCCAGCAGTTACACGCAGGGCAGGGGACAGTCCTGGGATGGCTACACCTTC	CASSYTQGRGQSWDGYTF
NA	NA	TRBV20-1	TRBJ2-7	TGCAGTGCTAGTCATGGCTACAATGAGCAGTACTTC	CSASHGYNEQYF
few	TRBD1	TRBV6-5	TRBJ2-7	TGTGCCAGCAGACCGGGACAGGGCCTCTACGAGCAGTACTTC	CASRPGQGLYEQYF
NA	NA	TRBV6-5	TRBJ1-1	TGTGCCAGCAGCCCAAGACAGCTAAGGAGCACTGAAGCTTTCTTT	CASSPRQLRSTEAFF
NA	NA	TRBV7-6	TRBJ1-4	TGTGCCAGCAGCTTAATAGGGGTAGGGAGAAGAAATGAAAAACTGTTTTTT	CASSLIGVGRRNEKLFF
NA	TRBD2	TRBV20-1	TRBJ2-2	TGCAGTGCTAGTCCCCTAGCGGGAGAGGTCGCGAACACCGGGGAGCGGTTTTTT	CSASPLAGEVANTGERFF
NA	NA	TRBV7-8	TRBJ1-1	TGTGCCAGCAGCTTCCGGGCCGACACTGAAGCTTTCTTT	CASSFRADTEAFF
NA	NA	TRBV12-3/TRBV12-4	TRBJ1-5	TGTGCCAGCAGTCCGCCAGTGTCAGGGAAAGGCAATCAGCCCCAGCATTTT	CASSPPVSGKGNQPQHF
NA	TRBD2	TRBV7-9	TRBJ2-1	TGTGCCAGCAGCGTATTAGCGGGGGGTTCCTACAATGAGCAGTTCTTC	CASSVLAGGSYNEQFF
NA	TRBD2	TRBV5-1	TRBJ2-1	TGCGCCAGCAGCCTTGGGACTAGCGGGACCGACAATGAGCAGTTCTTC	CASSLGTSGTDNEQFF
few	NA	TRBV6-2/TRBV6-3	TRBJ1-5	TGTGCCAGCAGTTACTCGATGGGGAAGGACGAGGGTCAGCCCCAGCATTTT	CASSYSMGKDEGQPQHF
NA	NA	TRBV6-1	TRBJ2-7	TGTGCCAGCAGTGAAGCCCCAGGACGGGGCTACGAGCAGTACTTC	CASSEAPGRGYEQYF
NA	NA	TRBV20-1	TRBJ1-5	TGCAGTGCTAGTGGGGGGGTAGGTGATGGGCAGCCCCAGCATTTT	CSASGGVGDGQPQHF
NA	TRBD1	TRBV11-2	TRBJ2-3	TGTGCCAGCAGCGACCGGACAGGGACCACAGATACGCAGTATTTT	CASSDRTGTTDTQYF